Below, 27 T cell receptor beta chains from the same sample are listed, as sequenced in a study of blood T cell repertoires in COVID-19. Sequencing was performed with immunoSEQ multiplex PCR; in TCRdb, only in-frame clones are kept and a portion is missing. This table has over 150,000 clones, about 85% appearing once. Sequences were obtained from peripheral blood. These receptors all stem from a woman in her fifties or sixties with COVID-19, enrolled during active disease.

The genes are TRBV7-6 and TRBJ2-2; D unresolved. Trimming removed 2 bases at V and 0 bases at J, with 7 bases between. CDR3 length: 15 amino acids. CDR1 is SGHVS and CDR2 is FNYEAQ in the germline V gene. The CDR3 DNA is TGTGCCAGCAGCTTATCAGTCGCGAACACCGGGGAGCTGTTTTTT. Protein sequence: CASSLSVANTGELFF.

The rearrangement joins TRBV28 to TRBJ2-7; a weak D match, TRBD1 (6 bases). Trimming cost V 8 bases and J 4 bases, with 21 bases left between them. The CDR3 is 15 residues long. The germline V gene encodes CDR1 MDHEN and CDR2 SYDVKM. CDR3: CASEGPGDTRYEQYF. The CDR3 region has the DNA TGTGCCAGCGAGGGACCCGGGGACACCCGATACGAGCAGTACTTC. The complete variable domain, with remaining parts taken from reference TRBV28 and TRBJ2-7, reads DVKVTQSSRYLVKRTGEKVFLECVQDMDHENMFWYRQDPGLGLRLIYFSYDVKMKEKGDIPEGYSVSREKKERFSLILESASTNQTSMYLCASEGPGDTRYEQYFGPGTRLTVT.

The chain couples TRBV3-1 (or the pseudogene TRBV3-2) to TRBJ2-2; 13 bases are shared with TRBD2. This CDR3 region has 16 residues. CDR1 and CDR2 (germline): LGHDT, YNNKEL (reference sequence). Trimming cost V 4 bases and J 6 bases; bases outside gene matches: 5. CDR3 coding DNA: TGTGCCAGCAGCCTCGGACTAGCGGGAGCCGCCGGGGAGCTGTTTTTT. Translating it yields CASSLGLAGAAGELFF.

The chain recombines TRBV11-2 with TRBJ1-5; D call uncertain. V lost 5 bases, J lost 1 base, and 12 bases lay in between. Germline-derived CDR1 and CDR2 are SGHAT and FQNNGV. The CDR3 consists of 15 residues. CDR3 sequence: CASSLSAGSNQPQHF. In DNA form, the CDR3 reads TGTGCCAGCAGCCTCTCTGCGGGGAGCAATCAGCCCCAGCATTTT. The full variable domain, its missing parts supplied by reference TRBV11-2 and TRBJ1-5, is EAGVAQSPRYKIIEKRQSVAFWCNPISGHATLYWYQQILGQGPKLLIQFQNNGVVDDSQLPKDRFSAERLKGVDSTLKIQPAKLEDSAVYLCASSLSAGSNQPQHFGDGTRLSIL.

This clone was observed once. V gene TRBV3-1 (or the pseudogene TRBV3-2) combines with J gene TRBJ2-3; TRBD2 is a possible D gene (7 bases). V lost 5 bases and J lost 1, with 16 bases in between. The CDR3 length is 16 residues. Germline CDR1 is LGHDT and CDR2 is YNNKEL (reference sequence). CDR3 nucleotide sequence: TGTGCCAGCAGCGGGGGTAAGGGGGGGCGCACAGATACGCAGTATTTT. Translating it yields CASSGGKGGRTDTQYF.

V usage is TRBV9 and J usage is TRBJ1-3, with D unresolved. The V end was cut by 4 bases, the J end by 4 bases, with 18 bases between. The CDR3 extends over 16 amino acids. Germline CDR1 reads SGDLS; CDR2 reads YYNGEE. The CDR3 reads CASSPTRGQTGNTIYF. The DNA for the CDR3 is TGTGCCAGCAGCCCCACACGAGGGCAAACAGGAAACACCATATATTTT. Filled out from reference TRBV9 and TRBJ1-3, the complete variable domain reads DSGVTQTPKHLITATGQRVTLRCSPRSGDLSVYWYQQSLDQGLQFLIQYYNGEERAKGNILERFSAQQFPDLHSELNLSSLELGDSALYFCASSPTRGQTGNTIYFGEGSWLTVV.

The CDR3 protein is CASTPTGPDTEAFF. The CDR3 nucleotides read TGTGCCAGCACCCCGACAGGCCCGGACACTGAAGCTTTCTTT. This chain joins TRBV28 and TRBJ1-1; D is perhaps TRBD1 (6 bases). Germline V gene data show CDR1 as MDHEN and CDR2 as SYDVKM. Between the trimmed V and J ends, which lost 7 bases and 3 bases, there was a span of 15 bases. The CDR3 extends over 14 amino acids.

The V and J genes are TRBV2 and TRBJ2-5; D is undetermined. CDR1 and CDR2 (germline): SNHLY, FYNNEI. Trimming left V 6 bases short and J 1 base short, with 12 bases between. The CDR3 extends over 14 amino acids. The chain's CDR3 is CASRMRSSQETQYF. The CDR3 DNA is TGTGCCAGCAGAATGCGGTCCTCCCAAGAGACCCAGTACTTC.

This sequence joins TRBV19 and TRBJ1-1; no clear D gene. V was trimmed by 1 base and J by 5 bases, leaving 8 bases between them. CDR1 and CDR2 (germline): LNHDA, SQIVND (reference sequence). The CDR3 is made up of 13 amino acids. Here the CDR3 reads CASSIGPSTEAFF. The CDR3 nucleotides read TGTGCCAGTAGTATAGGACCTAGTACTGAAGCTTTCTTT.

The J gene is TRBJ2-1, the V gene TRBV11-3; 15 nucleotides agree with TRBD2. The CDR3 covers 14 residues. Trimming removed 7 bases from V and 6 bases from J; junction bases left unmatched: 1. CDR1 is SGHNT and CDR2 is YENEEA in the germline V gene. The CDR3: CASKGLAGGNEQFF. The DNA for the CDR3 is TGTGCCAGCAAGGGACTAGCGGGAGGCAATGAGCAGTTCTTC. The full variable domain, in which reference TRBV11-3 and TRBJ2-1 provide the parts outside the CDR3, is EAGVVQSPRYKIIEKKQPVAFWCNPISGHNTLYWYLQNLGQGPELLIRYENEEAVDDSQLPKDRFSAERLKGVDSTLKIQPAELGDSAVYLCASKGLAGGNEQFFGPGTRLTVL.

The chain couples TRBV10-3 to TRBJ1-5, with D perhaps TRBD1 (6 bases). The CDR3 spans 15 residues. The ends were cut back, 6 bases at V and 4 bases at J, with 16 bases in the middle. Germline CDR1 reads ENHRY; CDR2 reads SYGVKD. CDR3 in amino acids: CAIRRTADSNQPQHF. The DNA of the CDR3 is TGTGCCATCAGACGGACAGCGGACTCGAATCAGCCCCAGCATTTT.

This clone was detected a few times. The rearrangement joins TRBV19 to TRBJ1-1, with a tentative D call TRBD1 (5 bases). The length of the CDR3 is 15 residues. V was cut by 7 bases and J by 5 bases, with 20 bases left in between. Germline assignment: CDR1 LNHDA and CDR2 SQIVND (reference sequence). The CDR3 DNA reads TGTGCCAGTACTAATAGGTTCGGGGGGAGTACTGAAGCTTTCTTT. It is translated as CASTNRFGGSTEAFF.

As concerns this clone: Other nucleotide sequences from this sample produce the same CDR3. The CDR3 loop reads CASSLGQGARAFF. Here the CDR3 DNA reads TGTGCCAGCAGCCTTGGACAGGGGGCAAGGGCTTTCTTT. The V and J genes are TRBV7-3 and TRBJ1-1; TRBD1 agrees at 11 bases. The CDR3 runs 13 residues. Unmatched junction bases numbered 7, after V lost 5 bases and J lost 11 bases. The germline gives CDR1 SGHTA, CDR2 FQGTGA.

This clone was picked up a small number of times. The chain joins TRBV18 to TRBJ2-3, with D possibly being TRBD1 (5 bases). Germline CDR1 and CDR2: KGHSH and LQKENI. This CDR3 spans 14 amino acids. The V and J ends lost 2 bases and 4 bases respectively, with 10 bases between them. The CDR3 nucleotides are TGTGCCAGCTCACCAAGTATGGGGCCAGATACGCAGTATTTT. It encodes CASSPSMGPDTQYF.

The genes are TRBV29-1 and TRBJ2-1; the D gene is possibly TRBD2 (7 bases). The length of the CDR3 is 15 residues. Germline V gene lookup returns CDR1 SQVTM and CDR2 ANQGSEA. The V and J ends lost 2 bases and 5 bases respectively, with 16 bases between them. CDR3 region: CSVERTRGWNNEQFF. The CDR3 DNA is TGCAGCGTTGAAAGGACTAGGGGGTGGAACAATGAGCAGTTCTTC.

The V and J genes are TRBV18 and TRBJ1-2; 10 nucleotides align to TRBD1. Germline trimming cut 6 bases from V and 9 bases from J; bases unmatched to any gene: 16. The CDR3 runs 16 residues. The germline gives CDR1 KGHSH, CDR2 LQKENI. CDR3 in amino acids: CASSPRDRGPSLSYTF. Here the CDR3 DNA reads TGTGCCAGCTCTCCCCGGGACAGGGGTCCCTCCTTGAGCTACACCTTC.

This chain uses TRBV5-1 with TRBJ1-3; a possible D gene is TRBD1 (5 bases). V was clipped by 1 base and J by 2 bases, with 13 bases between them. Germline V gene data show CDR1 as SGHRS and CDR2 as YFSETQ. The CDR3 is 16 residues long. In nucleotides, the CDR3 is TGCGCCAGCAGCTTGTCGCCCCAGGGTGCTGGAAACACCATATATTTT. Translated, it gives CASSLSPQGAGNTIYF.

The genes are TRBV11-2 and TRBJ1-2; possibly TRBD1 for D (5 bases). V dropped 0 bases and J dropped 4 bases, with 21 bases sitting between them. This CDR3 is built from 18 residues. Germline CDR1 is SGHAT and CDR2 is FQNNGV. This CDR3 reads CASSLDGQGRPTLYGYTF. The CDR3 DNA reads TGTGCCAGCAGCTTAGATGGCCAGGGCCGACCAACCCTCTATGGCTACACCTTC.

This clone was detected once. The chain couples TRBV12-3 or TRBV12-4 to TRBJ1-2; D unresolved. Trimming took off 4 bases at V and 4 bases at J, with 10 bases between the two ends. The CDR3 is 13 residues long. The CDR3 is CASSSGSIYGYTF. DNA of the CDR3: TGTGCCAGCAGTTCCGGGTCCATCTATGGCTACACCTTC.

The sample holds one count of this clone. The chain is built from TRBV9 and TRBJ1-2; D is undetermined. CDR3 length equals 13 residues. The V end was cut by 0 bases, the J end by 3 bases, with 6 bases between. CDR1 SGDLS and CDR2 YYNGEE come from the germline V gene. The CDR3 protein is CASSVESDYGYTF. In DNA, the CDR3 is TGTGCCAGCAGCGTAGAGTCAGACTATGGCTACACCTTC. The full variable domain, its missing parts supplied by reference TRBV9 and TRBJ1-2, is DSGVTQTPKHLITATGQRVTLRCSPRSGDLSVYWYQQSLDQGLQFLIQYYNGEERAKGNILERFSAQQFPDLHSELNLSSLELGDSALYFCASSVESDYGYTFGSGTRLTVV.

The rearrangement joins TRBV12-5 to TRBJ2-1; 14 bases are a match to TRBD2. The V segment lost 4 bases and the J segment 6 bases; nucleotides outside the gene matches: 2. The length of the CDR3 is 15 residues. CDR1 and CDR2 from the germline V gene are LGHNT and FRNRAP. This CDR3 is CASGYGLAGGNEQFF. DNA of the CDR3: TGTGCTAGTGGTTACGGACTAGCGGGGGGCAATGAGCAGTTCTTC.

The chain has TRBV5-6 and TRBJ1-1; D is undetermined. The germline V gene encodes CDR1 SGHDT and CDR2 YYEEEE. The germline V and J ends were trimmed by 4 bases and 0 bases, with 10 bases remaining between them. The CDR3 extends over 14 amino acids. CDR3 coding DNA: TGTGCCAGCAGCCGACGGGTGCTGAACACTGAAGCTTTCTTT. It translates to CASSRRVLNTEAFF.

V is TRBV19 and J is TRBJ1-2; maybe TRBD1 (5 bases). Trimming left V 4 bases short and J 4 bases short, with 13 bases between. Germline V CDR1 and CDR2: LNHDA, SQIVND (reference sequence). This CDR3 has 14 amino acids. The chain's CDR3 is CASSTSWGGYGYTF. The CDR3 nucleotides read TGTGCCAGTAGTACCTCTTGGGGGGGCTATGGCTACACCTTC.

The chain employs TRBV19 and TRBJ2-7; 11 positions agree with TRBD2. Per germline, CDR1 LNHDA and CDR2 SQIVND (reference sequence). The CDR3 covers 13 residues. V was clipped by 8 bases and J by 7 bases; unmatched bases: 7. The CDR3 DNA follows: TGTGCCAGTGGAGTAGCGGGAGGGATGGAGCAGTACTTC. Protein: CASGVAGGMEQYF.

The chain carries TRBV5-1 and TRBJ1-1; D is unresolved. V lost 2 bases and J 5 bases, leaving 10 bases between the germline ends. Germline V gene data show CDR1 as SGHRS and CDR2 as YFSETQ. This CDR3 spans 13 amino acids. The CDR3 nucleotides are TGCGCCAGCAGCTTCGGGAGGGTTACTGAAGCTTTCTTT. It specifies CASSFGRVTEAFF.

The V gene is TRBV12-3 or TRBV12-4, the J gene TRBJ2-1; 8 nucleotides line up with TRBD1. The CDR3 extends over 13 amino acids. Unmatched junction bases numbered 6, after V lost 7 bases and J lost 7 bases. In DNA form, the CDR3 reads TGTGCCAGCAAAGAGGACAGGGTAAATGAGCAGTTCTTC. It specifies CASKEDRVNEQFF.

In its sample, this clone was seen a few times. This chain uses TRBV7-3 with TRBJ2-1; 7 positions match TRBD1. CDR1 and CDR2 (germline): SGHTA, FQGTGA. J lost 0 bases, V lost 5 bases, and 4 bases had no gene match. The CDR3 spans 15 residues. The CDR3 DNA follows: TGTGCCAGCAGCCCGCGACAGGGCTCCTACAATGAGCAGTTCTTC. Protein: CASSPRQGSYNEQFF.